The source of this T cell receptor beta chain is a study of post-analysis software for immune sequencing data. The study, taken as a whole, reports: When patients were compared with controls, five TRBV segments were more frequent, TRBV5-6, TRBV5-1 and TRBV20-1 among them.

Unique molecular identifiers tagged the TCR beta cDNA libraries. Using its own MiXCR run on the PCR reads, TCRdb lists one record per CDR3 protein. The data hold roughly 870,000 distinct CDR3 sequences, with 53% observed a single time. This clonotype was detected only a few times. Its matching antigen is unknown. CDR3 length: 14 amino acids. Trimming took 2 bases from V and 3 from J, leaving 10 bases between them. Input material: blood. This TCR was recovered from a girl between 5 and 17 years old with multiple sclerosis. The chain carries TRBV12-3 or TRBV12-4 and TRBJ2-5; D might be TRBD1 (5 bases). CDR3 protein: CASSLRRVEETQYF. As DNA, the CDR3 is TGTGCCAGCAGTTTACGCAGGGTAGAAGAGACCCAGTACTTC.